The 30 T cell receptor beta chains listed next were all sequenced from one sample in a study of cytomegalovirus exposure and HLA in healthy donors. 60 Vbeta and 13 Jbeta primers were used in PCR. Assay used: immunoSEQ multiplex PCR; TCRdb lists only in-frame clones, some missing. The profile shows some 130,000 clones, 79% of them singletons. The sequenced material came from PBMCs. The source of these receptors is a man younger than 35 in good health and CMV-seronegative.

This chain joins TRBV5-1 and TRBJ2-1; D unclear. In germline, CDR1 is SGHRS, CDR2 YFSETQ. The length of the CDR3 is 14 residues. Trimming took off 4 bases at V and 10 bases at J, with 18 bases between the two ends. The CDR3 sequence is CASSIAPPSEEQFF. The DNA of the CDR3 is TGCGCCAGCAGCATAGCCCCACCCTCAGAAGAGCAGTTCTTC.

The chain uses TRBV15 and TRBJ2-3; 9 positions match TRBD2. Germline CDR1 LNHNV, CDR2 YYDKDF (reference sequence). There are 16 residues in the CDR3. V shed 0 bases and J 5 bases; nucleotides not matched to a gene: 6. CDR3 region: CATSRDGGRAIDTQYF. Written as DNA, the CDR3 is TGTGCCACCAGCAGAGATGGCGGGAGGGCCATAGATACGCAGTATTTT.

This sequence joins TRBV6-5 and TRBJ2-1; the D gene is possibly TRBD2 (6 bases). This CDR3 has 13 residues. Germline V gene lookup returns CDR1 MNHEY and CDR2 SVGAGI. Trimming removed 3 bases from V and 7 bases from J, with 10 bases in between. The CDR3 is CASSYWGENEQFF. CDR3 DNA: TGTGCCAGCAGTTATTGGGGGGAGAATGAGCAGTTCTTC.

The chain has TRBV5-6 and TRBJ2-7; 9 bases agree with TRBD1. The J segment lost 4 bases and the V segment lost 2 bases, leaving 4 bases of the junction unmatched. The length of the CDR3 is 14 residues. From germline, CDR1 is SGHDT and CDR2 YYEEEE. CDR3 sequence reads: CASSFGQGRYEQYF. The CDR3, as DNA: TGTGCCAGCAGCTTCGGACAGGGGAGATACGAGCAGTACTTC.

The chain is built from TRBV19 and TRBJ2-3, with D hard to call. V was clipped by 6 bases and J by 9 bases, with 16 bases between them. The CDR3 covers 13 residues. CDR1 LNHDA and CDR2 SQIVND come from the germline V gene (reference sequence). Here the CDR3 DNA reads TGTGCCAGTAGCATGCTAGGTCTCATGACGCAGTATTTT. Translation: CASSMLGLMTQYF.

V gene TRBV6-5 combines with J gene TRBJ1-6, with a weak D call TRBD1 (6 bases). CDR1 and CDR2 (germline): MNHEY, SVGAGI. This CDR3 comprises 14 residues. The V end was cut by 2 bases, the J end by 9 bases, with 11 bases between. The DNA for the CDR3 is TGTGCCAGCAGTTACAGGGGGTGGGGTTCACCCCTCCACTTT. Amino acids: CASSYRGWGSPLHF.

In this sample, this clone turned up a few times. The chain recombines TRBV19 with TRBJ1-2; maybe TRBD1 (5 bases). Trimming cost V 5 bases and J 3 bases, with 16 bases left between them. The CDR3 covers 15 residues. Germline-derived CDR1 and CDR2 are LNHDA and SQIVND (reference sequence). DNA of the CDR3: TGTGCCAGTAGTCCGGGAGGGGTTCGGGACTATGGCTACACCTTC. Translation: CASSPGGVRDYGYTF.

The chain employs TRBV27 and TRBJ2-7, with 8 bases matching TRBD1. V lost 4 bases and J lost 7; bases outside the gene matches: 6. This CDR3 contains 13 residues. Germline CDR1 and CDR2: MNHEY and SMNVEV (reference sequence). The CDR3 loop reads CASSSGTGYEQYF. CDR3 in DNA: TGTGCCAGCAGTTCGGGGACAGGTTATGAGCAGTACTTC.

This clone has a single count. The CDR3 loop reads CASSSQDIHEKLFF. The CDR3 region has the DNA TGTGCCAGCAGTTCACAGGACATACATGAAAAACTGTTTTTT. The rearrangement uses TRBV28 and TRBJ1-4; tentative D call: TRBD1 (5 bases). Germline CDR1 reads MDHEN; CDR2 reads SYDVKM. The CDR3 is 14 residues long. Trimming cost V 4 bases and J 6 bases, with 12 bases left between them.

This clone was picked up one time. In DNA form, the CDR3 reads TGTGCCAGTAGTCCAAGTGGAGGGGCCCGCCGCTATGGCTACACCTTC. It is translated as CASSPSGGARRYGYTF. The chain recombines TRBV19 with TRBJ1-2; TRBD1 is a possible D gene (5 bases). V shed 5 bases and J shed 4 bases, with 20 bases lying between them. This CDR3 spans 16 amino acids. CDR1 and CDR2 (germline): LNHDA, SQIVND (reference sequence).

The CDR3 DNA follows: TGCGCCAGCAGCCTTACATCCGGGACAGGGTATTTCGGGGAGCTGTTTTTT. It codes for CASSLTSGTGYFGELFF. This sequence joins TRBV4-3 and TRBJ2-2, with 9 bases lining up with TRBD1. This CDR3 region has 17 residues. Germline lookup yields CDR1 LGHNA and CDR2 YSLEER. The junction had 13 bases not matched to a gene; V was cut back by 4 bases and J by 7 bases.

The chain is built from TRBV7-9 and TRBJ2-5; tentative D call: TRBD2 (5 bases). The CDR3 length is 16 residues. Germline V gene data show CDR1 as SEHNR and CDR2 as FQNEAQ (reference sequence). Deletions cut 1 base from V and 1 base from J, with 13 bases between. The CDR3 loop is CASSLVYGNRQETQYF. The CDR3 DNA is TGTGCCAGCAGCTTAGTATACGGGAACCGCCAAGAGACCCAGTACTTC.

The CDR3 here is CASSYSSRPGGETQYF. As DNA, the CDR3 is TGTGCCAGCAGTTACTCGAGTCGTCCCGGGGGAGAGACCCAGTACTTC. V is TRBV6-5 and J is TRBJ2-5, with D tentatively TRBD2 (6 bases). This CDR3 contains 16 residues. Trimming left V 0 bases short and J 4 bases short, with 15 bases between. CDR1 is MNHEY and CDR2 is SVGAGI in the germline V gene.

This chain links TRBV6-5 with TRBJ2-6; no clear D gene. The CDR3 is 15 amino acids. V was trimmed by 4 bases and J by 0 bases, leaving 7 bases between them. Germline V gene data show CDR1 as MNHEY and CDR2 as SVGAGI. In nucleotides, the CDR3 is TGTGCCAGCAGTTTGTCGTACTCTGGGGCCAACGTCCTGACTTTC. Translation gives CASSLSYSGANVLTF.

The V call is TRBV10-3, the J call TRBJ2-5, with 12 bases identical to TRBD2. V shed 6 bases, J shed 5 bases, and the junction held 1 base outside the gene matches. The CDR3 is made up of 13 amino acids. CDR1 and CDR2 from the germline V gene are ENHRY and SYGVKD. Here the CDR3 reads CAISLAGGETQYF. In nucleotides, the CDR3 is TGTGCCATCAGCCTAGCGGGGGGGGAGACCCAGTACTTC.

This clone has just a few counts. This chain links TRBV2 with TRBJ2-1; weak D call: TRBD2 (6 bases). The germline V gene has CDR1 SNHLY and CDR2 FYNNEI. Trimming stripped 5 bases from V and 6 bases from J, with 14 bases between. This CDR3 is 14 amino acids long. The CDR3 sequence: CASSTTTSLNEQFF. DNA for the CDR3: TGTGCCAGCAGTACAACGACTAGTCTCAATGAGCAGTTCTTC.

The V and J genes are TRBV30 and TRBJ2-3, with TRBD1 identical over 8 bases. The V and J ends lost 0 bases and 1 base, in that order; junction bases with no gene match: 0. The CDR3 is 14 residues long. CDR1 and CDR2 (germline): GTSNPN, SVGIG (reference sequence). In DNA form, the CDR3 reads TGTGCCTGGAGTGTACAGGGGGGCACAGATACGCAGTATTTT. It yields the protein CAWSVQGGTDTQYF.

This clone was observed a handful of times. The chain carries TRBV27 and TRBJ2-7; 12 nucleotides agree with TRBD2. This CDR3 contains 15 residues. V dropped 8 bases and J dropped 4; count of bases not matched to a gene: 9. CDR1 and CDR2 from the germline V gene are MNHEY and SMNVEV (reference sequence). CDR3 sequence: CASAPLTSGSYEQYF. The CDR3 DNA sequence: TGTGCCAGCGCCCCCTTGACTAGCGGGAGTTACGAGCAGTACTTC.

CDR3 bases: TGTGCCAGCAGCCTGCCAAGGACATCTGGCACCGGGGAGCTGTTTTTT. Translating it yields CASSLPRTSGTGELFF. The V call is TRBV5-6, the J call TRBJ2-2, with D possibly matching TRBD1 (5 bases). The CDR3 contains 16 residues. Germline loops: CDR1 SGHDT, CDR2 YYEEEE. Trimming removed 4 bases at V and 4 bases at J, with 17 bases between.

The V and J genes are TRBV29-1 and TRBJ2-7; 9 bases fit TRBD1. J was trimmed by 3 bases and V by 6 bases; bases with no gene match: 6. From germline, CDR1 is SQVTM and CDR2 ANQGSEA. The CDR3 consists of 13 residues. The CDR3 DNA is TGCAGCGTGTCCGGGACAGGGCACTACGAGCAGTACTTC. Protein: CSVSGTGHYEQYF.

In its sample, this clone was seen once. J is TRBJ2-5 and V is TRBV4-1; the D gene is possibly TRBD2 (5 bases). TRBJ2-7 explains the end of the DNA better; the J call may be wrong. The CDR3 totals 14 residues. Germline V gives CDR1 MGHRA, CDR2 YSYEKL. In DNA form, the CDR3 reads TGCGCCAGCAGCCATACAGCGGTCTCCTACGAGCAGTACTTC. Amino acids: CASSHTAVSYEQYF.

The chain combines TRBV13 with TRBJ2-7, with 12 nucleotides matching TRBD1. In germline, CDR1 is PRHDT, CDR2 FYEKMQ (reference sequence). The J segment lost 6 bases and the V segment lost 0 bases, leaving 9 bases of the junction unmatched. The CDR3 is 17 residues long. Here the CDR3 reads CASSLGLPGQGAGEQYF. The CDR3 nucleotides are TGTGCCAGCAGCTTAGGCCTTCCGGGACAGGGGGCTGGCGAGCAGTACTTC.

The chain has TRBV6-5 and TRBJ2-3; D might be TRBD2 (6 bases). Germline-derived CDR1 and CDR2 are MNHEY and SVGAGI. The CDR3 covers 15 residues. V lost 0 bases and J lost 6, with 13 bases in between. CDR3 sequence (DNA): TGTGCCAGCAGTTACTCGAACCTGGGGAGGGATACGCAGTATTTT. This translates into CASSYSNLGRDTQYF.

CDR3 region: CASSSLAGVRYEQYF. DNA for the CDR3: TGTGCCAGCAGTTCCCTAGCGGGAGTAAGGTACGAGCAGTACTTC. The chain couples TRBV27 to TRBJ2-7, with TRBD2 matching 10 bases. Per germline, CDR1 MNHEY and CDR2 SMNVEV (reference sequence). Trimming at V came to 4 bases and at J to 4 bases, leaving 7 bases not matched to a gene. This CDR3 is 15 amino acids long.

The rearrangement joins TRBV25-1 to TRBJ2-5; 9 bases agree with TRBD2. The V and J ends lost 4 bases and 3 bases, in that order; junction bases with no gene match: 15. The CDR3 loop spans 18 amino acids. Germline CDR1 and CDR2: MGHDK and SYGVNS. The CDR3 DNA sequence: TGTGCCAGCAGTGGCCCACTCACGGCGGGAGGGCTTGAAGAGACCCAGTACTTC. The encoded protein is CASSGPLTAGGLEETQYF.

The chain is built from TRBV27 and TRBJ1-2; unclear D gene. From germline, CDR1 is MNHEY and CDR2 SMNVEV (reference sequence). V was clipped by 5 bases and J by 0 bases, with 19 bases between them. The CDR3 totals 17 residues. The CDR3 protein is CASSPRERPSTNYGYTF. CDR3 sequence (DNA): TGTGCCAGCAGTCCCCGGGAGCGTCCCTCTACTAACTATGGCTACACCTTC.

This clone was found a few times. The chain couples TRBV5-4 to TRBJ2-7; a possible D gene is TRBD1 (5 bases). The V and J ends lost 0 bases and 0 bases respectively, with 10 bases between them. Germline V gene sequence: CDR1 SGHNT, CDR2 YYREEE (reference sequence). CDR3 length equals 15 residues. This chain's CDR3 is CASSLALGRSYEQYF. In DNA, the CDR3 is TGTGCCAGCAGCTTGGCGTTGGGGCGCTCCTACGAGCAGTACTTC.

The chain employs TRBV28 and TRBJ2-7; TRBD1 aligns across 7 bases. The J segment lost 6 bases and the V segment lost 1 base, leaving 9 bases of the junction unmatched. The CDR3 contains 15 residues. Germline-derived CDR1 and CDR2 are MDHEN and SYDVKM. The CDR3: CASSLSRDSRGEQYF. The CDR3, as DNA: TGTGCCAGCAGTTTATCCCGGGACAGCCGGGGCGAGCAGTACTTC.

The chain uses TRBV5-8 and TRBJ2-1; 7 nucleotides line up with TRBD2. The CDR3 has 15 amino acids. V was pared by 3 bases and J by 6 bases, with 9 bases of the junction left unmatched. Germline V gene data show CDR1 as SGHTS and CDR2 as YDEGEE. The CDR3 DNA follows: TGTGCCAGCAGCTCCCAACTAGCGCATGGCAATGAGCAGTTCTTC. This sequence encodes CASSSQLAHGNEQFF.

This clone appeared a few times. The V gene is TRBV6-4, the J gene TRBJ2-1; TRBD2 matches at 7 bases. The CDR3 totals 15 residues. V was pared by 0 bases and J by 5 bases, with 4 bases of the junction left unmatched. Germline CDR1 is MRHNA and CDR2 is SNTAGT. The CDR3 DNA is TGTGCCAGCAGTGACTCAGGGGAGGGCCACAATGAGCAGTTCTTC. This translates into CASSDSGEGHNEQFF.